This TCR beta chain was profiled in a study of siplizumab effects on memory and regulatory T cells. Study-wide results and limits: In siplizumab cultures, the suppressive function of proliferating Tregs remained unconfirmed. The study found that mappable alloreactive CD4+ clones averaged nearly 70% Treg-derived with siplizumab and approximately 28% in controls.

V shed 1 base, J shed 3 bases, and the junction held 9 bases outside the gene matches. CDR3 length: 18 residues. CDR1 and CDR2 (germline): SGHDN, FVKESK. Of note for this clone: Its antigen is still unknown.

Approximately 98,000 TCR templates underwent assay in each sample. Sequencing used immunoSEQ multiplex PCR; TCRdb keeps in-frame clones, though not all of them. The sample lists some 100,000 clones; around 92% were seen once. The J gene is TRBJ2-7, the V gene TRBV14; 13 bases line up with TRBD2. The sequenced sample was Tregs sorted from blood. The origin of this receptor is a human donor in good health. The CDR3 loop is CASSQALGLAGISYEQYF. Here the CDR3 DNA reads TGTGCCAGCAGCCAAGCCCTGGGACTAGCGGGAATAAGCTACGAGCAGTACTTC.